This TCR beta chain was identified in a study of preoperative IRX-2 immunotherapy in early breast cancer. By share, this clone ranks as large. The V gene's germline CDR1 is MNHGY and CDR2 SAAAGT. The CDR3 consists of 20 residues. After removal of 2 bases from V and 6 bases from J, the junction contained 20 bases not matched to a gene. Only in-frame clones appear in the TCRdb table, and some are missing; sequencing was by immunoSEQ multiplex PCR. The table includes a few thousand clones, nearly 70% detected once. As to treatment: preoperative locoregional IRX-2 cytokine immunotherapy. The clonotype comes from a human donor with breast cancer. This chain links TRBV6-8 with TRBJ2-1; TRBD2 agrees at 9 bases. The sample was tumor tissue, taken after IRX-2 immunotherapy. CDR3 protein: CASSYPARFSSGNVPNEQFF. CDR3 nucleotides: TGTGCCAGCAGTTACCCGGCCCGATTTTCTAGCGGGAATGTCCCCAATGAGCAGTTCTTC.